This passage covers 8 T cell receptor beta chains from one sample sequenced in a study of T-cell memory formation after mild COVID-19. TCRdb re-called the 5' RACE reads with MiXCR, one entry per CDR3 protein. Of about 190,000 distinct CDR3 sequences listed, 18% were seen once; the top ten hold 2% to 3%. The sequenced material came from PBMCs or a T cell subset sorted from them (not recorded which). The receptors were gathered from an adult woman who had mild COVID-19 (a few samples of this study predate the infection). Cell type and time point are not known.

This clonotype was recorded a few times. This rearrangement joins TRBV12-3 or TRBV12-4 to TRBJ1-4; 8 nucleotides agree with TRBD1. CDR3 length equals 15 residues. The ends lost 4 bases at V and 10 bases at J; junction bases unmatched: 11. CDR3 sequence: CASSWGETGTGKLFF. CDR3 nucleotides: TGTGCCAGCAGTTGGGGCGAAACAGGGACAGGAAAACTGTTTTTT.

The chain employs TRBV5-1 and TRBJ1-2, with D possibly TRBD1 on 5 matching bases. Trimming pared 0 bases from V and 6 bases from J, leaving 12 bases between. CDR3 length equals 14 residues. Germline assignment: CDR1 SGHRS and CDR2 YFSETQ. The CDR3: CASSLEAAGHGYTF. The CDR3 region has the DNA TGCGCCAGCAGCTTGGAGGCGGCGGGGCATGGCTACACCTTC.

The rearrangement uses TRBV3-1 and TRBJ2-1, with D tentatively TRBD2 (5 bases). Germline CDR1 is LGHDT and CDR2 is YNNKEL (reference sequence). Deletions cut 3 bases from V and 7 bases from J, with 13 bases between. The CDR3 length is 14 residues. The CDR3 protein is CASSQGVSINEQFF. In DNA, the CDR3 is TGTGCCAGCAGCCAGGGAGTTTCGATAAATGAGCAGTTCTTC.

The chain couples TRBV2 to TRBJ2-1; 7 nucleotides agree with TRBD2. J was trimmed by 2 bases and V by 7 bases; bases with no gene match: 11. CDR1 is SNHLY and CDR2 is FYNNEI in the germline V gene. This CDR3 region has 16 residues. CDR3: CASTPLKGLTYNEQFF. CDR3 nucleotide sequence: TGTGCCAGCACCCCCCTAAAGGGACTAACCTACAATGAGCAGTTCTTC.

This clonotype was seen a few times. The gene calls are TRBV11-2 and TRBJ2-2, with 7 bases matching TRBD1. Looked up from germline, CDR1 is SGHAT and CDR2 is FQNNGV. Trimming removed 4 bases from V and 1 base from J; junction bases left unmatched: 3. This CDR3 contains 15 residues. The DNA of the CDR3 is TGTGCCAGCAGCTCGTGGACAGGGAACACCGGGGAGCTGTTTTTT. Amino acid sequence: CASSSWTGNTGELFF.

This clonotype was picked up a small number of times. The chain couples TRBV5-1 to TRBJ2-5, with D possibly TRBD2 on 5 matching bases. CDR1 and CDR2 from the germline V gene are SGHRS and YFSETQ. The CDR3 totals 15 residues. V gave up 4 bases and J gave up 4 bases, with 17 bases separating them. CDR3 DNA sequence: TGCGCCAGCAGCGCCGAGGGCAGCTACATAGAGACCCAGTACTTC. Translation: CASSAEGSYIETQYF.

This clonotype was detected only a few times. The CDR3 loop reads CASSLGGAGSYNEQFF. Here the CDR3 DNA reads TGTGCCAGCAGCTTAGGGGGTGCGGGATCCTACAATGAGCAGTTCTTC. The rearrangement joins TRBV11-2 to TRBJ2-1, with D perhaps matching TRBD2 (6 bases). CDR1 is SGHAT, CDR2 FQNNGV, per germline. The CDR3 runs to 16 residues. V was pared by 1 base and J by 1 base, with 11 bases between.

The chain combines TRBV7-3 with TRBJ2-3, with D perhaps TRBD1 or TRBD2 (5 bases each). Between the trimmed V and J ends, which lost 2 bases and 4 bases, there was a span of 13 bases. CDR1 is SGHTA, CDR2 FQGTGA, per germline. The CDR3 has 15 residues. The CDR3 DNA reads as TGTGCCAGCAGCTTAGGTTTTGGGGACGCAGATACGCAGTATTTT. Encoded protein: CASSLGFGDADTQYF.